The T cell receptor beta chain described here comes from a study of blood T cell repertoires in COVID-19. As for the study in general: There were acute and convalescent COVID-19 samples, and they came from the United States, Italy and Spain. T cells, B-cell-depleted T cells, or PBMCs supplied cDNA or gDNA.

Authors' processing steps: Reference gene primers were amplified, and this amplification served to estimate nucleated cell counts. Profiling relied on immunoSEQ multiplex PCR, and the TCRdb table lists in-frame clones only, not all of them. V, J and clone size are taken as reported in that table, and D and trimming were inferred from the DNA itself. Here the sample spans approximately 200,000 clones, more than 75% being singletons. The clonotype was recovered from a man in his 60s who had recovered from COVID-19. The sample comprised peripheral blood.

In DNA, the CDR3 is TGTGCCAGCAGTAAAATTACAAACTATGGCTACACCTTC. Residues: CASSKITNYGYTF. This sequence joins TRBV6-5 and TRBJ1-2; no definite D call. V lost 5 bases, J lost 2 bases, and 9 bases lay in between. The CDR3 has 13 amino acids. Germline CDR1 reads MNHEY; CDR2 reads SVGAGI.